This entry features one T cell receptor (beta chain) sequence. The authors' processing: Amplifying reference gene primers gave estimates of nucleated cell counts. Data came from immunoSEQ multiplex PCR; TCRdb stores just in-frame clones and leaves some out. That table gives V, J and clone size, and the DNA gave D and trimming. The sample carries around 130,000 clones, 84% recorded once. The data stem from a study of blood T cell repertoires in COVID-19. About the study: Some COVID-19 samples were acute and others convalescent; all came from the United States, Italy and Spain.

The V gene lost 2 bases and the J gene lost 0 bases, with 16 bases spanning the gap. The CDR3 has 17 residues. Looked up from germline, CDR1 is SGHTA and CDR2 is FQGTGA. The specimen sequenced was peripheral blood. The chain joins TRBV7-3 to TRBJ1-2; no firm D call. The receptor was isolated from a man aged 55 to 70 with acute or convalescent COVID-19. This chain's CDR3 is CASSLGPSWESNYGYTF. The DNA for the CDR3 is TGTGCCAGCAGCTTAGGACCGTCATGGGAGTCTAACTATGGCTACACCTTC.